This entry features one TCR beta chain sequence. This CDR3 is built from 14 residues. The germline gives CDR1 MNHNS, CDR2 SASEGT. Trimming stripped 1 base from V and 3 bases from J, with 7 bases between. Some clones are missing from TCRdb's copy, which holds only in-frame ones; the method was immunoSEQ multiplex PCR. The repertoire has 150,000 to 200,000 clones, about 82% of them found once; the top ten carry under 9.5%. The sample comes from a study of blood T cell repertoires in COVID-19. Those who participated ranged in age from about 18 to 89 years and resided in about two dozen US areas. Participants reported their clinical history, and cohort assignment relied on those reports.

This clonotype was obtained from a young woman who had recovered from COVID-19. The rearrangement links TRBV6-1 to TRBJ1-5; no clear D. The specimen sequenced was PBMCs or T cells enriched from blood (not recorded which). The CDR3 sequence: CASSEGQFNQPQHF. CDR3 nucleotides: TGTGCCAGCAGTGAAGGCCAGTTCAATCAGCCCCAGCATTTT.